This T cell receptor beta chain stems from a study of cytomegalovirus exposure and HLA in healthy donors. The PCR made use of 60 Vbeta and 13 Jbeta primers. The protocol was immunoSEQ multiplex PCR, while the TCRdb copy is restricted to in-frame clones and leaves out a portion. The data hold a few hundred thousand clones, with around 83% observed a single time. Between the trimmed V and J ends, which lost 7 bases and 7 bases, there was a span of 10 bases. Germline CDR1 reads MNHEY; CDR2 reads SMNVEV (reference sequence). The length of the CDR3 is 11 residues. With regard to this clone: What it binds is unknown.

Overall study findings and caveats: When presence/absence was analysed, sequencing depth was taken to be roughly uniform across donors. Most observed TCR sequences were rare, whereas some public TCRs were detected in many donors.

The chain joins TRBV27 to TRBJ2-5; D not resolved. The sample comprised PBMCs. This clonotype originated in a woman in her forties or fifties in good health and CMV-seropositive. The CDR3 reads CASTSYGTQYF. CDR3 bases: TGTGCCAGCACCTCCTACGGGACCCAGTACTTC.